Below are 4 T cell receptor beta chains sequenced from a single sample in a study of shared clonotypes between healthy human individuals. This table comes from immunoSEQ multiplex PCR, and its TCRdb copy is limited to in-frame clones, with some not included. The profile shows millions of clones, 93% of them singletons. The source material was naive CD4+ T cells from PBMCs. Described subset: CD45RA+ positively selected. The receptors were sampled from a man between 18 and 29 years old in good health. Some clones in this sample may be carry-over from other donors' samples.

CDR3 loop: CASSGSGTGTGELFF. CDR3 nucleotide sequence: TGTGCCAGCAGTGGATCCGGGACTGGGACCGGGGAGCTGTTTTTT. This rearrangement joins TRBV28 to TRBJ2-2; a possible D gene is TRBD2 (6 bases). Trimming left V 5 bases short and J 5 bases short, with 15 bases between. This CDR3 has 15 amino acids. Germline V gives CDR1 MDHEN, CDR2 SYDVKM. Supplemented by reference TRBV28 and TRBJ2-2, the full variable domain reads DVKVTQSSRYLVKRTGEKVFLECVQDMDHENMFWYRQDPGLGLRLIYFSYDVKMKEKGDIPEGYSVSREKKERFSLILESASTNQTSMYLCASSGSGTGTGELFFGEGSRLTVL.

This clone was seen just once. The gene calls are TRBV2 and TRBJ2-1; 10 nucleotides match TRBD2. Per the germline V gene, CDR1 is SNHLY and CDR2 is FYNNEI. V shed 6 bases and J 3 bases; nucleotides not matched to a gene: 2. The CDR3 sequence is 14 residues long. The CDR3 coding sequence is TGTGCCAGCAGCGGGACTAGCGTCTACAATGAGCAGTTCTTC. It specifies CASSGTSVYNEQFF. The complete variable domain, with remaining parts taken from reference TRBV2 and TRBJ2-1, reads EPEVTQTPSHQVTQMGQEVILRCVPISNHLYFYWYRQILGQKVEFLVSFYNNEISEKSEIFDDQFSVERPDGSNFTLKIRSTKLEDSAMYFCASSGTSVYNEQFFGPGTRLTVL.

The CDR3 DNA is TGTGCCAGTAGTACGCGGGACAGGGAAAGAGTCGGCTACACCTTC. Translated: CASSTRDRERVGYTF. This rearrangement joins TRBV19 to TRBJ1-2; 9 positions agree with TRBD1. The CDR3 runs 15 residues. V dropped 4 bases and J dropped 8; count of bases not matched to a gene: 11. Per germline, CDR1 LNHDA and CDR2 SQIVND (reference sequence).

This chain uses TRBV7-2 with TRBJ2-3; 8 positions match TRBD2. Germline trimming cut 3 bases from V and 2 bases from J; bases unmatched to any gene: 4. The CDR3 sequence is 15 residues long. Germline assignment: CDR1 SGHTA and CDR2 FQGNSA. CDR3 loop: CASSFTSGYTDTQYF. CDR3 nucleotide sequence: TGTGCCAGCAGCTTTACTAGCGGTTACACAGATACGCAGTATTTT. Filled out from reference TRBV7-2 and TRBJ2-3, the complete variable domain reads GAGVSQSPSNKVTEKGKDVELRCDPISGHTALYWYRQSLGQGLEFLIYFQGNSAPDKSGLPSDRFSAERTGGSVSTLTIQRTQQEDSAVYLCASSFTSGYTDTQYFGPGTRLTVL.